The T cell receptor beta chain described here comes from a study of blood T cell repertoires in COVID-19 (TCRdb year 2020). General notes on the study: Collaborator samples came from the United States, Italy and Spain and covered acute and convalescent phases of COVID-19. The prospective study material was composed of cDNA or gDNA derived from T cells, B-cell-depleted T cells, or PBMCs. Deeply sampled blood TCRbeta repertoires from subjects exposed to, actively infected with, or recovered from COVID-19 were included in the dataset. The repertoires were released in a freely available public database meant as a resource for research on the immune response to SARS-CoV-2. Samples were obtained from the ongoing ImmuneRACE study (first 160 participants) and from over a thousand subjects provided by 6 global collaborators. Sample metadata almost always included a de-identified subject ID, COVID-19 status, age in years and sex. Where available, HLA class I and class II types were obtained from metadata supplied by the sample provider rather than from assay-based typing.

The immunoSEQ Assay, a bias-controlled multiplex PCR, was used to amplify TCRbeta CDR3 regions from genomic DNA. The study's processing was this. The number of nucleated cells in each sample was estimated from the amplification of reference gene primers within the assay. Sequence reads were collapsed and filtered to measure the absolute abundance of every unique TCRbeta CDR3 rearrangement. Productive Simpson clonality was computed per sample as the square root of Simpson's diversity index over productive rearrangements. TCRdb stores this immuneACCESS table with in-frame sequences only. Part of the clones is absent; in the studies checked, under half of the shortfall reflects unresolved V genes, and no reason is known for the rest. Clone size and the V and J calls come from that table; the DNA yielded D and trimming. Across this sample there are some 74,000 clones, with approximately 78% seen only once. The leading ten clones occupy around 4.8% of the sample.

Remarks on this clone: What antigen it recognizes has not been identified. It has no much larger one-base neighbor in the sample; base qualities were not kept.

Summary of the overall study and its limitations: The amount of clinical and demographic metadata varied by source and participant and was provided uncurated.

V sheds 4 bases and J sheds 6 bases, leaving 5 bases between their ends. The CDR3 contains 11 residues, cysteine and phenylalanine counted. The retained sequence is limited to the CDR3, 33 bases, with the frame set at the first base. According to the germline V gene, CDR1 reads SNHLY and CDR2 reads FYNNEI. Whole blood was collected in K2EDTA tubes by collaborating institutions according to the institutions' own protocols. For TCRbeta analysis, collaborator samples were shipped as frozen whole blood, as isolated PBMCs, or as DNA extracted from either sample type. The sequence was obtained from an elderly woman with active or convalescent COVID-19. Sequencing used peripheral blood. Rearrangement joined TRBV2 to TRBJ2-3; the D segment could be TRBD1, given 5 matching bases. The CDR3 corresponds to CASSGQDTQYF. The sequenced DNA: TGTGCCAGCAGTGGACAGGATACGCAGTATTTT.